Listed here is a single T cell receptor (beta chain). Treatment noted: around 19 received Ad26.COV2.S at low or high dose, single or two shots; 5 received placebo; per-sample allocation not given. The samples were gathered on day 63 after the first injection of vaccine or placebo. Assay used: immunoSEQ multiplex PCR; TCRdb lists only in-frame clones, some missing. The data contain 440,000 or so clones, 89% of them singletons. The entry originates in a study of Ad26.COV2.S vaccination and SARS-CoV-2 variants. Looking at the study overall: Donor joined the COV1001 Ad26.COV2.S trial arm. Each vaccinee took Ad26.COV2.S intramuscularly, once or twice 56 days apart.

V was pared by 5 bases and J by 8 bases, with 6 bases of the junction left unmatched. CDR1 and CDR2 (germline): WNHNN, SYGVQD (reference sequence). The CDR3 covers 13 residues. V and J are TRBV10-1 and TRBJ2-1, with TRBD1 identical over 7 bases. This receptor was taken from a person between 18 and 59 years old who received the Ad26.COV2.S COVID-19 vaccine or a placebo. The sequences come from peripheral blood, collected in a trial of Ad26.COV2.S vaccine versus placebo. The CDR3 sequence: CASSTNRGDEQFF. Here the CDR3 DNA reads TGCGCCAGCAGTACCAACAGGGGCGATGAGCAGTTCTTC.